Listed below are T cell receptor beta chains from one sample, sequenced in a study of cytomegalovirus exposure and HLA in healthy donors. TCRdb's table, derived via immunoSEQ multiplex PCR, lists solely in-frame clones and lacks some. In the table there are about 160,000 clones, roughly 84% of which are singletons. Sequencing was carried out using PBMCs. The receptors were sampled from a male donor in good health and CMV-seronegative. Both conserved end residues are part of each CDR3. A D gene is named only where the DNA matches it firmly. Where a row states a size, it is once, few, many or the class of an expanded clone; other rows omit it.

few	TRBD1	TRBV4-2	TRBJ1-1	TGTGCCAGCAGCCAAGAGGGACAGTACACTGAAGCTTTCTTT	CASSQEGQYTEAFF
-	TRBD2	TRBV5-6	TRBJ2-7	TGTGCCAGCAGCGCGGGGGTGTACGAGCAGTACTTC	CASSAGVYEQYF
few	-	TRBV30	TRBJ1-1	TGTGCCTGGGGAGCCTCGGACACTGAAGCTTTCTTT	CAWGASDTEAFF
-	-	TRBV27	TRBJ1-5	TGTGCCAGCAGTTCCGGGGGGCAGCCCCAGCATTTT	CASSSGGQPQHF
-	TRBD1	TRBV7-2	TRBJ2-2	TGTGCCAGCAGCGCCTGGACAGGGGGTCGGACCGGGGAGCTGTTTTTT	CASSAWTGGRTGELFF
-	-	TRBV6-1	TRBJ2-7	TGTGCCAGCACAAGCACCTACGAGCAGTACTTC	CASTSTYEQYF
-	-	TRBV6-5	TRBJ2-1	TGTGCCAGCAGTTACGGTCGGAATGAGCAGTTCTTC	CASSYGRNEQFF
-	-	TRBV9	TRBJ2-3	TGTGCCAGCAGCCCCGGGAGCACAGATACGCAGTATTTT	CASSPGSTDTQYF
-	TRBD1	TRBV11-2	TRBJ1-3	TGTGCCAGCAGGAACGAGGCAGGGGGTCCTGGGTTTGGAAACACCATATATTTT	CASRNEAGGPGFGNTIYF
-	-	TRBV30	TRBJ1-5	TGTGCCTGGAGTACAGCAAGCAATCAGCCCCAGCATTTT	CAWSTASNQPQHF
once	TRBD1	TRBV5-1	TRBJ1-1	TGCGCCAGCAAAAGGGGGCCCCGGATGAACACTGAAGCTTTCTTT	CASKRGPRMNTEAFF
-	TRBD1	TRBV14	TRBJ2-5	TGTGCCAGCAGCCAAGGTCAGGGGGCTGGAGAGACCCAGTACTTC	CASSQGQGAGETQYF
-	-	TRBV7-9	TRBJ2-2	TGTTCCAGTAACCAGAACGTCGGGGAGCTGTTTTTT	CSSNQNVGELFF
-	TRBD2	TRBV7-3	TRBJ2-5	TGTGCCAGCAGCCTGGGGAGGGCCTCTAGGGAGACCCAGTACTTC	CASSLGRASRETQYF
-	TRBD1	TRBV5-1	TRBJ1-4	TGCGCCAGCAGCTTATCCCCAGGGGGCGGTGAAAAACTGTTTTTT	CASSLSPGGGEKLFF
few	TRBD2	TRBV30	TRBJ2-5	TGTGCCTGGAGCCCCCCATGGGGGGGAGAGACCCAGTACTTC	CAWSPPWGGETQYF
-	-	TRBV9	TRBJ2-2	TGTGCCAGCAGCGTAGCTGCGGGGGCGCACACCGGGGAGCTGTTTTTT	CASSVAAGAHTGELFF
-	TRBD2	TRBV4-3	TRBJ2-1	TGCGCCAGCAGCCGCCGACTAGCGGGCACCTACAATGAGCAGTTCTTC	CASSRRLAGTYNEQFF
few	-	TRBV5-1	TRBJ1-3	TGCGCCAGCAGGGAGGTGGGAGACTCTGGAAACACCATATATTTT	CASREVGDSGNTIYF
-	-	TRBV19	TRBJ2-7	TGTGCCAGTAGTAACGGGAATGCCTACGAGCAGTACTTC	CASSNGNAYEQYF
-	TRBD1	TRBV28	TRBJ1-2	TGTGCCAGCGCTCAACCGGGACAGGGGATCTTTTACACCTTC	CASAQPGQGIFYTF
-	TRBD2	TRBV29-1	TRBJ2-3	TGCAGCGTCGACCGGGGCAGCGGGAGAATTGATACGCAGTATTTT	CSVDRGSGRIDTQYF
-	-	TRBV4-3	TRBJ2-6	TGCGCCAGCAGCCGGGCGCCCGGGGCCAACGTCCTGACTTTC	CASSRAPGANVLTF
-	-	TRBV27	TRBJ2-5	TGTGCCAGCAGTAACACCCAGATGGAGACCCAGTACTTC	CASSNTQMETQYF
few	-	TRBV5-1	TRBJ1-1	TGCGCCAGCAGCCCCACAGGGTCAAACACTGAAGCTTTCTTT	CASSPTGSNTEAFF
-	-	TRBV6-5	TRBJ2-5	TGTGCCAGCAGCCCCCAGGGTCCAGAGACCCAGTACTTC	CASSPQGPETQYF
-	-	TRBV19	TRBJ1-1	TGTGCCAGTAGCCCCGTTACAGGGAGAGCGAACACTGAAACTTTCTTT	CASSPVTGRANTETFF
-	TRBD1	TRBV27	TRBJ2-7	TGTGCCAGCAGCGGACAGGGTTTTAACTACGAGCAGTACTTC	CASSGQGFNYEQYF
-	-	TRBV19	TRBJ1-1	TGTGCCAGTAGTGCGGGACGGGTGAACACTGAAGCTTTCTTT	CASSAGRVNTEAFF